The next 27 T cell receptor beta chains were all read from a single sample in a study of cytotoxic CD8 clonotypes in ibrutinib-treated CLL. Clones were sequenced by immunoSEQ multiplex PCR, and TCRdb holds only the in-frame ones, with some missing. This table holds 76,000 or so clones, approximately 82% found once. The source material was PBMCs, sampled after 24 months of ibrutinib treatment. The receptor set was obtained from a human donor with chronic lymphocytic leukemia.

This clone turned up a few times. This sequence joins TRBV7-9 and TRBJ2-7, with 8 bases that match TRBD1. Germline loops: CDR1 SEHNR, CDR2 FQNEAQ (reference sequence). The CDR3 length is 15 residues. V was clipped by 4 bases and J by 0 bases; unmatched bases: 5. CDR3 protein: CASSSHRGSSYEQYF. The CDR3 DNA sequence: TGTGCCAGCAGCTCCCACAGGGGGTCCTCCTACGAGCAGTACTTC.

CDR3 nucleotides: TGCGCCAGCAGCGGAGTTCAGACCGGGACAGGGGGCTTCGAGCAGTACTTC. It codes for CASSGVQTGTGGFEQYF. The rearrangement uses TRBV5-1 and TRBJ2-7; 12 nucleotides align to TRBD1. The CDR3 is 17 amino acids. V dropped 4 bases and J dropped 6; count of bases not matched to a gene: 14. Per germline, CDR1 SGHRS and CDR2 YFSETQ.

The CDR3 nucleotides read TGTGCCAGCAGCGTATGGGGACAGGGGAACACCGGGGAGCTGTTTTTT. Protein: CASSVWGQGNTGELFF. The chain combines TRBV9 with TRBJ2-2; TRBD1 matches at 9 bases. The CDR3 is made up of 16 amino acids. V shed 1 base and J 1 base; nucleotides not matched to a gene: 2. The germline V gene encodes CDR1 SGDLS and CDR2 YYNGEE. Full variable domain (missing parts from reference TRBV9 and TRBJ2-2): DSGVTQTPKHLITATGQRVTLRCSPRSGDLSVYWYQQSLDQGLQFLIQYYNGEERAKGNILERFSAQQFPDLHSELNLSSLELGDSALYFCASSVWGQGNTGELFFGEGSRLTVL.

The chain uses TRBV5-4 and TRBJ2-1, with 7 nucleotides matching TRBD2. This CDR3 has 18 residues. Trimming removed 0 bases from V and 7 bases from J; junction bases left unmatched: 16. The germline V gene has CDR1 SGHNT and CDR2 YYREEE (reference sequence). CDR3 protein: CASSLGAGRGRVTNEQFF. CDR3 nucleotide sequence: TGTGCCAGCAGCTTGGGAGCTGGTCGTGGGAGGGTCACGAATGAGCAGTTCTTC.

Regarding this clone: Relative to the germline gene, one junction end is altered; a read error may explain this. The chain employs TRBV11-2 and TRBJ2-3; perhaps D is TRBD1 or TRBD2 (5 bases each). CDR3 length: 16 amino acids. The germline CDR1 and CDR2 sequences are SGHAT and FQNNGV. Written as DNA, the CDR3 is TGTGCCAGCACCTTAGGAGGTGGGACCCCCACAGATACGCAGTATTTT. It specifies CASTLGGGTPTDTQYF.

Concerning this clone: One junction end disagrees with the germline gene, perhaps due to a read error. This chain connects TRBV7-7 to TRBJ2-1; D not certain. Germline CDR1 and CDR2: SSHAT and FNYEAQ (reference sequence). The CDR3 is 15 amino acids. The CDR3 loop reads CASSLFYGTYNEQFF. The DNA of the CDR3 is TGTGCTAGCAGCTTATTTTACGGCACCTACAATGAGCAGTTCTTC.

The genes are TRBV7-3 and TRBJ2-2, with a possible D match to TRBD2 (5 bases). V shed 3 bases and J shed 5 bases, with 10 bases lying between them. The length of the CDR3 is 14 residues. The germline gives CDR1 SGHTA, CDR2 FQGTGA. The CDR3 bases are TGTGCCAGCAGCTTGGGCGGGTTGACCGGGGAGCTGTTTTTT. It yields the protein CASSLGGLTGELFF.

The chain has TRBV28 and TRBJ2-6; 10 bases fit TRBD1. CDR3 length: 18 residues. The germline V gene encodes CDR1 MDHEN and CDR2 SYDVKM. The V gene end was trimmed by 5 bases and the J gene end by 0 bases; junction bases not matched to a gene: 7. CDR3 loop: CASSAPGQGISGANVLTF. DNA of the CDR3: TGTGCCAGCAGTGCCCCGGGACAGGGGATCTCTGGGGCCAACGTCCTGACTTTC.

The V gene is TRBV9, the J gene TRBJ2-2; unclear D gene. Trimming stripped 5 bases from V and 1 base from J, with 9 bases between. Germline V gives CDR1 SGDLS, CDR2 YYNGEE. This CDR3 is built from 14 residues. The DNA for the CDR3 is TGTGCCAGCAGTGGGTGGGGGAACACCGGGGAGCTGTTTTTT. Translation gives CASSGWGNTGELFF.

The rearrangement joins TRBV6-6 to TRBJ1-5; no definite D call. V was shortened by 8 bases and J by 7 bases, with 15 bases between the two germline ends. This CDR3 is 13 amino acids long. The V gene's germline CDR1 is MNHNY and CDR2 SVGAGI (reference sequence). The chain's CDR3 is CASCSGIAQPQHF. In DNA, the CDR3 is TGTGCCAGCTGTTCGGGGATTGCCCAGCCCCAGCATTTT.

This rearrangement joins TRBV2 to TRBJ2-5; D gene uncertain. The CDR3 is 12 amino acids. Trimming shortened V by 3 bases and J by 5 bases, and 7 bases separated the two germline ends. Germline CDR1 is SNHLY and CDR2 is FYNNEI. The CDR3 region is CASSELWETQYF. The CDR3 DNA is TGTGCCAGCAGTGAGTTGTGGGAGACCCAGTACTTC.

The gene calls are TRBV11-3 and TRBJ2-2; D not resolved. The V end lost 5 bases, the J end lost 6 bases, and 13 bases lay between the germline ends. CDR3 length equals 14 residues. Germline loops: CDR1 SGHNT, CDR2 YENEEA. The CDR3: CASSPWAHSGELFF. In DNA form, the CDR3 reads TGTGCCAGCAGCCCCTGGGCGCATTCCGGGGAGCTGTTTTTT.

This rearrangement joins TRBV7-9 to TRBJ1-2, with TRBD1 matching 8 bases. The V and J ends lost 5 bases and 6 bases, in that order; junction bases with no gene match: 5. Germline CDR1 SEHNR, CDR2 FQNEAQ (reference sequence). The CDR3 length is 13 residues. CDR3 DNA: TGTGCCAGCAGCCAACAGGGGGGAGATGGCTACACCTTC. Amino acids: CASSQQGGDGYTF.

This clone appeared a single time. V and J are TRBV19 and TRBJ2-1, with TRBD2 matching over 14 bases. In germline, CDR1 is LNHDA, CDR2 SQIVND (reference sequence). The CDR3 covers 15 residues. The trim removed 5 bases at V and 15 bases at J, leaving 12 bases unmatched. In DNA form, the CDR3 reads TGTGCCAGTAGTTCAGGGACTAGCGGGAGCCAACGGGGGTTCTTC. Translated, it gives CASSSGTSGSQRGFF.

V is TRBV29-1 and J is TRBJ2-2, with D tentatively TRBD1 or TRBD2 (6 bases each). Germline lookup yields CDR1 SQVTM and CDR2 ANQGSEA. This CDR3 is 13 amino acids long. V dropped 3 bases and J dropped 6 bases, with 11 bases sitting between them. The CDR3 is CSVDRGGSGELFF. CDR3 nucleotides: TGCAGCGTTGACAGGGGAGGTTCCGGGGAGCTGTTTTTT.

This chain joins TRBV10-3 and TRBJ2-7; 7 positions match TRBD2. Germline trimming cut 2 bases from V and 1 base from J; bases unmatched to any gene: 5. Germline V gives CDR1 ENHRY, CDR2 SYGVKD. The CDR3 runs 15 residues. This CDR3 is CAISEGPSGSYEQYF. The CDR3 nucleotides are TGTGCCATCAGTGAGGGTCCTAGCGGATCCTACGAGCAGTACTTC.

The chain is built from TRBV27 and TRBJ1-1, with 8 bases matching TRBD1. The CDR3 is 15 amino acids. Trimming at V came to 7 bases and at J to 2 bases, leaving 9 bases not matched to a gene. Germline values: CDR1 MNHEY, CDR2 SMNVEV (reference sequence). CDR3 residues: CASMSRGLGNTEAFF. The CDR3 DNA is TGTGCCAGCATGAGCAGGGGGCTGGGAAACACTGAAGCTTTCTTT.

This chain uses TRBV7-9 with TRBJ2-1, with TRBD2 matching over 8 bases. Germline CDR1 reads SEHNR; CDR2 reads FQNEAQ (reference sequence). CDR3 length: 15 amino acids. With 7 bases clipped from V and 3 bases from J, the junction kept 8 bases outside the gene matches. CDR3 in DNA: TGTGCCAGCACCCCAGCGGGAGTTAACTACAATGAGCAGTTCTTC. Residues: CASTPAGVNYNEQFF.

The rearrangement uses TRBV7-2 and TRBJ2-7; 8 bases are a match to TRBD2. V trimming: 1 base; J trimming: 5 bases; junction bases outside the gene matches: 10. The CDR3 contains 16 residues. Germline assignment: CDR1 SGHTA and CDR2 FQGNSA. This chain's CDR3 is CASSLGPASGSHEQYF. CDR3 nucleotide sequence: TGTGCCAGCAGCTTAGGGCCTGCTAGCGGGTCCCACGAGCAGTACTTC.

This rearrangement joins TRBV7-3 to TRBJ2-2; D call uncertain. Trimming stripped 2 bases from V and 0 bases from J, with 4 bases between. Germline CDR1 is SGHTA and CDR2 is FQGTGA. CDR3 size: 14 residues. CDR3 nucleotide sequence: TGTGCCAGCAGCTTAGATTCGAACACCGGGGAGCTGTTTTTT. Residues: CASSLDSNTGELFF.

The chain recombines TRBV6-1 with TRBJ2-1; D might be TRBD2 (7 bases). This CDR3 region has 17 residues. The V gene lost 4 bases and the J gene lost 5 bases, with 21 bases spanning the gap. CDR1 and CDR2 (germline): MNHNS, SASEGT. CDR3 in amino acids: CASSGLRRGPPHNEQFF. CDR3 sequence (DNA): TGTGCCAGCAGTGGACTACGGCGGGGGCCCCCGCACAATGAGCAGTTCTTC.

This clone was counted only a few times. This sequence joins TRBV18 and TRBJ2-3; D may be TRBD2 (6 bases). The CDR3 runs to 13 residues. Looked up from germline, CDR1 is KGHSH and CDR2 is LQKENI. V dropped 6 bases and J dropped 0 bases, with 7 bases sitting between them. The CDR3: CASSEGSTDTQYF. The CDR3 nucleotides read TGTGCCAGCTCGGAGGGTAGCACAGATACGCAGTATTTT.

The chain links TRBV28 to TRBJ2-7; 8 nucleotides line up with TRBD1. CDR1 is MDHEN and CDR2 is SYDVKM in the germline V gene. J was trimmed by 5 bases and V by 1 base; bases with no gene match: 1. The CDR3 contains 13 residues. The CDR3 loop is CASSLYRGNEQYF. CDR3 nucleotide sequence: TGTGCCAGCAGTTTATACAGGGGGAACGAGCAGTACTTC.

CDR3 coding DNA: TGTGCCAGCAGCTTGGCGGGAGTCTACAATGAGCAGTTCTTC. This codes for CASSLAGVYNEQFF. The V call is TRBV5-4, the J call TRBJ2-1, with a possible D match to TRBD2 (6 bases). The ends were cut back, 0 bases at V and 3 bases at J, with 7 bases in the middle. Germline V gives CDR1 SGHNT, CDR2 YYREEE (reference sequence). This CDR3 has 14 residues.

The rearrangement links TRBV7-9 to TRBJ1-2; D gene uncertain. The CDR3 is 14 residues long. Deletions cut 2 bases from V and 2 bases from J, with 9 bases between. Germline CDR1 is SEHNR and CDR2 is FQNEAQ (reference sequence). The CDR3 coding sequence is TGTGCCAGCAGCTTACAGGAAGGAAACTATGGCTACACCTTC. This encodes CASSLQEGNYGYTF.

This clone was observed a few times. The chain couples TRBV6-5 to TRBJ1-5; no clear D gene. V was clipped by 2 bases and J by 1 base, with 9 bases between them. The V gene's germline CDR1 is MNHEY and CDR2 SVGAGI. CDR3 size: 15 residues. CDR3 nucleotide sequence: TGTGCCAGCAGTTACCTTCCGGACAGCAATCAGCCCCAGCATTTT. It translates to CASSYLPDSNQPQHF.

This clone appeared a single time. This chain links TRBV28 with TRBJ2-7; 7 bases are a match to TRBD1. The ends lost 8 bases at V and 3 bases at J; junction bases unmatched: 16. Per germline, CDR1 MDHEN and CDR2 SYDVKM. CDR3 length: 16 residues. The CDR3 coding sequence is TGTGCCAGCTCCATCGGCCAACCGGGACAGAGCTACGAGCAGTACTTC. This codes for CASSIGQPGQSYEQYF.